What follows are 31 T cell receptor beta chains derived from one specimen sequenced in a study of T cell responses to AZD1222 COVID-19 vaccine. Clones were sequenced by immunoSEQ multiplex PCR, and TCRdb holds only the in-frame ones, with some missing. The profile shows about 55,000 clones, 70% to 90% of them singletons. This specimen was peripheral blood, taken on day 0 of AZD1222 vaccination. These receptors came from an adult in good health.

The chain uses TRBV5-4 and TRBJ2-5, with a weak D call TRBD2 (7 bases). CDR1 SGHNT and CDR2 YYREEE come from the germline V gene (reference sequence). This CDR3 is built from 13 residues. The V end was cut by 1 base, the J end by 4 bases, with 8 bases between. In nucleotides, the CDR3 is TGTGCCAGCAGCTTGAGGGGGGGAGAGACCCAGTACTTC. Its protein product is CASSLRGGETQYF.

This chain joins TRBV14 and TRBJ1-2; 7 bases line up with TRBD1. The germline V gene has CDR1 SGHDN and CDR2 FVKESK. Germline trimming cut 4 bases from V and 4 bases from J; bases unmatched to any gene: 3. The length of the CDR3 is 13 residues. Here the CDR3 DNA reads TGTGCCAGCAGCCTAGGGACAGTCTATGGCTACACCTTC. It codes for CASSLGTVYGYTF.

The chain has TRBV7-2 and TRBJ1-2, with 7 bases lining up with TRBD1. The trim removed 5 bases at V and 8 bases at J, leaving 11 bases unmatched. The CDR3 totals 14 residues. CDR1 is SGHTA, CDR2 FQGNSA, per germline. CDR3 residues: CASSPSNPGQGYTF. CDR3 DNA sequence: TGTGCCAGCAGCCCCTCTAACCCGGGACAGGGCTACACCTTC.

The genes are TRBV5-5 and TRBJ1-3; tentative D call: TRBD1 (5 bases). The CDR3 covers 15 residues. V lost 0 bases and J lost 2, with 9 bases in between. Germline CDR1 and CDR2: SGHKS and YYEKEE (reference sequence). CDR3 region: CASSLEVRAGNTIYF. CDR3 nucleotides: TGTGCCAGCAGCTTGGAGGTCAGGGCTGGAAACACCATATATTTT.

This clone was detected only a few times. This sequence joins TRBV28 and TRBJ2-1; TRBD1 agrees at 7 bases. V lost 5 bases to trimming and J lost 5 bases; unmatched junction nucleotides: 9. CDR1 is MDHEN and CDR2 is SYDVKM in the germline V gene. The CDR3 length is 15 residues. CDR3 bases: TGTGCCAGCAGTCCGACAGGGTATCAAGACAATGAGCAGTTCTTC. Its protein is CASSPTGYQDNEQFF. Drawing the rest from reference TRBV28 and TRBJ2-1, the complete variable domain is DVKVTQSSRYLVKRTGEKVFLECVQDMDHENMFWYRQDPGLGLRLIYFSYDVKMKEKGDIPEGYSVSREKKERFSLILESASTNQTSMYLCASSPTGYQDNEQFFGPGTRLTVL.

The rearrangement joins TRBV6-5 to TRBJ2-7; 7 bases are a match to TRBD1. The CDR3 sequence is 13 residues long. The germline V gene has CDR1 MNHEY and CDR2 SVGAGI. J lost 3 bases, V lost 5 bases, and 4 bases had no gene match. The CDR3, as DNA: TGTGCCAGCAGTAAACAGGGGTTCTACGAGCAGTACTTC. Its protein is CASSKQGFYEQYF.

The chain links TRBV6-5 to TRBJ1-4; D might be TRBD1 (5 bases). This CDR3 spans 15 amino acids. V was shortened by 10 bases and J by 4 bases, with 19 bases between the two germline ends. Germline CDR1 and CDR2: MNHEY and SVGAGI. CDR3 amino acids: CATPRWGRLNEKLFF. The CDR3 nucleotides are TGTGCCACGCCTCGCTGGGGACGGCTTAATGAAAAACTGTTTTTT.

This clone was observed a handful of times. This sequence joins TRBV6-5 and TRBJ2-7; the match to TRBD1 covers 7 bases. This CDR3 region has 14 residues. Germline CDR1 reads MNHEY; CDR2 reads SVGAGI. The ends lost 7 bases at V and 1 base at J; junction bases unmatched: 7. DNA for the CDR3: TGTGCCAGCAAAAGGGGGCCCTCATCCTACGAGCAGTACTTC. It is translated as CASKRGPSSYEQYF.

The V call is TRBV2, the J call TRBJ2-7; D uncertain. CDR1 SNHLY and CDR2 FYNNEI come from the germline V gene. V lost 6 bases, J lost 3 bases, and 9 bases lay in between. The CDR3 contains 12 residues. Written as DNA, the CDR3 is TGTGCCAGCAGAATGGTCGGCTACGAGCAGTACTTC. Translating it yields CASRMVGYEQYF. The variable domain in full, completed from reference TRBV2 and TRBJ2-7, reads EPEVTQTPSHQVTQMGQEVILRCVPISNHLYFYWYRQILGQKVEFLVSFYNNEISEKSEIFDDQFSVERPDGSNFTLKIRSTKLEDSAMYFCASRMVGYEQYFGPGTRLTVT.

The rearrangement links TRBV7-2 to TRBJ2-2; TRBD2 aligns across 9 bases. Germline CDR1 and CDR2: SGHTA and FQGNSA. V was clipped by 5 bases and J by 2 bases; unmatched bases: 9. The CDR3 extends over 17 amino acids. CDR3: CASSPRAGGINTGELFF. CDR3 nucleotide sequence: TGTGCCAGCAGCCCCCGAGCGGGGGGAATAAACACCGGGGAGCTGTTTTTT.

The sample holds one count of this clone. The V call is TRBV3-1 (or the pseudogene TRBV3-2), the J call TRBJ2-5; 12 bases are shared with TRBD1. This CDR3 comprises 15 residues. Losses at the gene ends were 5 bases for V and 4 bases for J; bases not matched to a gene: 5. Germline CDR1 is LGHDT and CDR2 is YNNKEL (reference sequence). CDR3 nucleotides: TGTGCCAGCAGCACCCGGGACAGGGGGCCAGAGACCCAGTACTTC. Translating gives CASSTRDRGPETQYF.

This rearrangement joins TRBV10-3 to TRBJ2-7; a weak D match, TRBD2 (5 bases). Between the trimmed V and J ends, which lost 6 bases and 5 bases, there was a span of 14 bases. The germline CDR1 and CDR2 sequences are ENHRY and SYGVKD. This CDR3 region has 13 residues. The CDR3 region is CAIRSLGVHEQYF. The CDR3 DNA sequence: TGTGCCATCAGGAGTCTGGGAGTTCACGAGCAGTACTTC.

In its sample, this clone was seen once. At one end the junction does not follow the germline gene, possibly because of a read error. The chain has TRBV2 and TRBJ2-5, with D perhaps TRBD1 or TRBD2 (6 bases each). The germline V gene has CDR1 SNHLY and CDR2 FYNNEI. The CDR3 contains 15 residues. The CDR3 DNA follows: TGTGCCAGCAGCGAAGGGGGGTCTAGAGCAGAGACCCAGTACTTC. Its translation: CASSEGGSRAETQYF.

The rearrangement links TRBV9 to TRBJ2-7; 11 bases agree with TRBD1. The CDR3 length is 17 residues. V dropped 4 bases and J dropped 5; count of bases not matched to a gene: 14. Germline values: CDR1 SGDLS, CDR2 YYNGEE. The CDR3 DNA sequence: TGTGCCAGCAGCCCACAATCATCCGGGACAGGGGGAGACGAGCAGTACTTC. Translated, it gives CASSPQSSGTGGDEQYF.

This chain uses TRBV24-1 with TRBJ2-3, with a weak D call TRBD1 (6 bases). Between the trimmed V and J ends, which lost 3 bases and 0 bases, there was a span of 15 bases. Germline-derived CDR1 and CDR2 are KGHDR and SFDVKD. The CDR3 is 17 residues long. The CDR3 DNA follows: TGTGCCACCAGTGATCCTGGGGGCAGGGGAAGCACAGATACGCAGTATTTT. Residues: CATSDPGGRGSTDTQYF.

The gene calls are TRBV6-4 and TRBJ2-1; possible D gene TRBD2, 5 bases. The CDR3 is 15 residues long. The germline CDR1 and CDR2 sequences are MRHNA and SNTAGT. Between the trimmed V and J ends, which lost 0 bases and 6 bases, there was a span of 12 bases. The CDR3 here is CASSDSSGGGNEQFF. The CDR3 region has the DNA TGTGCCAGCAGTGACTCGAGCGGTGGAGGCAATGAGCAGTTCTTC.

This rearrangement joins TRBV6-1 to TRBJ1-2; 7 bases match TRBD1. Unmatched junction bases numbered 4, after V lost 2 bases and J lost 4 bases. The CDR3 covers 14 residues. Germline V lookup: CDR1 MNHNS, CDR2 SASEGT. For the CDR3, the DNA is TGTGCCAGCAGTGAAAGGACAGGTGCCTATGGCTACACCTTC. Its protein is CASSERTGAYGYTF.

This sequence joins TRBV5-1 and TRBJ2-5; D is possibly TRBD2 (7 bases). Per the germline V gene, CDR1 is SGHRS and CDR2 is YFSETQ. Trimming removed 7 bases from V and 5 bases from J, with 18 bases in between. The CDR3 covers 14 residues. Here the CDR3 DNA reads TGCGCCAGCCGGCTTGGGGGGGCCCGGGAGACCCAGTACTTC. Translation: CASRLGGARETQYF.

The rearrangement joins TRBV4-3 to TRBJ1-6; 8 positions match TRBD1. CDR3 length equals 19 residues. The V gene end was trimmed by 0 bases and the J gene end by 4 bases; junction bases not matched to a gene: 11. Germline V gene lookup returns CDR1 LGHNA and CDR2 YSLEER. This CDR3 is CASSQDLFQGADYNSPLHF. As DNA, the CDR3 is TGCGCCAGCAGCCAAGATCTTTTTCAGGGGGCTGATTATAATTCACCCCTCCACTTT.

The sample holds a few counts of this clone. This sequence joins TRBV9 and TRBJ2-1; weak D call: TRBD2 (5 bases). Germline lookup yields CDR1 SGDLS and CDR2 YYNGEE. This CDR3 region has 16 residues. The V end was cut by 4 bases, the J end by 0 bases, with 14 bases between. CDR3 sequence: CASSPSYQGSYNEQFF. For the CDR3, the DNA is TGTGCCAGCAGCCCTAGCTATCAAGGCTCCTACAATGAGCAGTTCTTC. The variable domain in full, completed from reference TRBV9 and TRBJ2-1, reads DSGVTQTPKHLITATGQRVTLRCSPRSGDLSVYWYQQSLDQGLQFLIQYYNGEERAKGNILERFSAQQFPDLHSELNLSSLELGDSALYFCASSPSYQGSYNEQFFGPGTRLTVL.

The chain links TRBV6-5 to TRBJ1-5; 10 positions match TRBD1. The CDR3 is 15 residues long. CDR1 MNHEY and CDR2 SVGAGI come from the germline V gene. After removal of 2 bases from V and 2 bases from J, the junction contained 0 bases not matched to a gene. The CDR3 spells CASSYGTGGNQPQHF. CDR3 in DNA: TGTGCCAGCAGTTACGGGACAGGGGGCAATCAGCCCCAGCATTTT.

This clone was observed once. The sample carries other DNA sequences with the same CDR3. J is TRBJ1-2 and V is TRBV4-2; D call uncertain. Per germline, CDR1 LGHNA and CDR2 YNFKEQ. CDR3 size: 16 residues. V was shortened by 1 base and J by 0 bases, with 12 bases between the two germline ends. This CDR3 is CASSQAPPVANYGYTF. CDR3 nucleotide sequence: TGTGCCAGCAGCCAAGCCCCCCCCGTGGCTAACTATGGCTACACCTTC.

Here the CDR3 DNA reads TGTGCCAGCAGTACCGGGAGGGGAGGGGATGAAAAACTGTTTTTT. Amino acids: CASSTGRGGDEKLFF. This chain connects TRBV6-1 to TRBJ1-4; tentatively, D is TRBD1 (5 bases). Between the trimmed V and J ends, which lost 5 bases and 6 bases, there was a span of 16 bases. This CDR3 has 15 amino acids. The V gene's germline CDR1 is MNHNS and CDR2 SASEGT.

The chain joins TRBV27 to TRBJ2-1; 7 bases are a match to TRBD1. CDR1 and CDR2 (germline): MNHEY, SMNVEV (reference sequence). V was clipped by 4 bases and J by 5 bases; unmatched bases: 11. CDR3 length equals 16 residues. The CDR3, as DNA: TGTGCCAGCAGTTCCGACAGGGTAATGCCCAACAATGAGCAGTTCTTC. This gives the protein CASSSDRVMPNNEQFF.

Written as DNA, the CDR3 is TGTGCCAGCAGTGCGGGACACTCGGTGCGCGAGCAGTACTTC. The encoded protein is CASSAGHSVREQYF. This chain joins TRBV27 and TRBJ2-7; D might be TRBD1 or TRBD2, each matching 6 bases. The V and J ends lost 5 bases and 6 bases respectively, with 17 bases between them. Germline CDR1 is MNHEY and CDR2 is SMNVEV (reference sequence). CDR3 length equals 14 residues.

The J gene is TRBJ2-5, the V gene TRBV5-4, with 12 bases lining up with TRBD2. CDR1 and CDR2 (germline): SGHNT, YYREEE (reference sequence). After removal of 0 bases from V and 2 bases from J, the junction contained 2 bases not matched to a gene. The CDR3 is 16 amino acids. The CDR3 reads CASSLGLAGVQETQYF. For the CDR3, the DNA is TGTGCCAGCAGCTTGGGACTAGCGGGGGTACAAGAGACCCAGTACTTC. The full variable domain, its missing parts supplied by reference TRBV5-4 and TRBJ2-5, is ETGVTQSPTHLIKTRGQQVTLRCSSQSGHNTVSWYQQALGQGPQFIFQYYREEENGRGNFPPRFSGLQFPNYSSELNVNALELDDSALYLCASSLGLAGVQETQYFGPGTRLLVL.

The chain recombines TRBV18 with TRBJ2-1; possibly TRBD1 for D (6 bases). CDR1 and CDR2 (germline): KGHSH, LQKENI. The CDR3 contains 14 residues. V gave up 2 bases and J gave up 1 base, with 6 bases separating them. In nucleotides, the CDR3 is TGTGCCAGCTCACCAAGGGGGTCCTACAATGAGCAGTTCTTC. Protein sequence: CASSPRGSYNEQFF. Using reference TRBV18 and TRBJ2-1 for the parts outside the CDR3, the full variable domain is NAGVMQNPRHLVRRRGQEARLRCSPMKGHSHVYWYRQLPEEGLKFMVYLQKENIIDESGMPKERFSAEFPKEGPSILRIQQVVRGDSAAYFCASSPRGSYNEQFFGPGTRLTVL.

This clone was seen a few times. The CDR3 DNA sequence: TGTGCCTGGACACCCCACTTTGACCGGGGCAATCAGCCCCAGCATTTT. Its protein is CAWTPHFDRGNQPQHF. The chain combines TRBV30 with TRBJ1-5; D gene ambiguous. The CDR3 is 16 amino acids. V was pared by 4 bases and J by 2 bases, with 18 bases between. Germline-derived CDR1 and CDR2 are GTSNPN and SVGIG (reference sequence).

V usage is TRBV7-2 and J usage is TRBJ2-3, with D hard to call. V dropped 8 bases and J dropped 6 bases, with 12 bases sitting between them. CDR1 and CDR2 (germline): SGHTA, FQGNSA. The CDR3 extends over 12 amino acids. DNA of the CDR3: TGTGCCAGCTTGGGCCGAGCGGATACGCAGTATTTT. Translation gives CASLGRADTQYF.

V is TRBV25-1 and J is TRBJ2-3; TRBD1 matches 7 bases. Germline trimming cut 6 bases from V and 5 bases from J; bases unmatched to any gene: 5. The CDR3 has 13 amino acids. Germline assignment: CDR1 MGHDK and CDR2 SYGVNS. CDR3 sequence: CASSGQVQDTQYF. The DNA for the CDR3 is TGTGCCAGCAGCGGACAGGTGCAAGATACGCAGTATTTT.

The chain is built from TRBV12-3 or TRBV12-4 and TRBJ1-5; D uncertain. Trimming removed 6 bases from V and 4 bases from J, with 4 bases in between. There are 11 residues in the CDR3. CDR3 sequence (DNA): TGTGCCAGCAGCGGGAATCAGCCCCAGCATTTT. Encoded protein: CASSGNQPQHF.